Listed here is a single T cell receptor beta chain. The antigen is unknown. V shed 3 bases, J shed 0 bases, and the junction held 8 bases outside the gene matches. Per germline, CDR1 MNHEY and CDR2 SMNVEV (reference sequence). The CDR3 spans 18 residues. This entry is derived from a study of long-term antiretroviral therapy in people with HIV. Among participants with HIV, every one received treatment in the United States. Survey level was the resolution at which the v3.0 immunoSEQ assay ran. Data came from immunoSEQ multiplex PCR; TCRdb stores just in-frame clones and leaves some out. This sample has 15,000 to 20,000 clones, with 60% to 85% found just once. General study points: Repertoires with HIV possessed tighter CDR3 length spans than those of controls.

V is TRBV27 and J is TRBJ1-2; 12 nucleotides line up with TRBD1. The sequenced sample was unsorted PBMCs, obtained at the start of antiretroviral therapy. This sequence originates from a man aged 30 to 39 with HIV. CDR3 amino acids: CASSFGTGGTIPNYGYTF. The CDR3 DNA is TGTGCCAGCAGTTTTGGGACAGGGGGCACCATTCCTAACTATGGCTACACCTTC.